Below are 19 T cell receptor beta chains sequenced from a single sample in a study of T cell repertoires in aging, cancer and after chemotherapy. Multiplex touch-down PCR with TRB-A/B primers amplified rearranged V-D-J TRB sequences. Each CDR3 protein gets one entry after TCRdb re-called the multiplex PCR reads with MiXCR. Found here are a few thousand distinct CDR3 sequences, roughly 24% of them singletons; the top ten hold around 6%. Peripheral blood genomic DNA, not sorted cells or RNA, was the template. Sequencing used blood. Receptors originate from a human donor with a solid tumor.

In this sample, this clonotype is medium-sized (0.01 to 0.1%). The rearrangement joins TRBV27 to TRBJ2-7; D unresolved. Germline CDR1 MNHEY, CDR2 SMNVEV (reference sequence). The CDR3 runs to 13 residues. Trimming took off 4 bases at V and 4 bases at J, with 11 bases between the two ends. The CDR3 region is CASSSGPDYEQYF. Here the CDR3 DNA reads TGTGCCAGCAGTTCTGGACCGGATTACGAGCAGTACTTC.

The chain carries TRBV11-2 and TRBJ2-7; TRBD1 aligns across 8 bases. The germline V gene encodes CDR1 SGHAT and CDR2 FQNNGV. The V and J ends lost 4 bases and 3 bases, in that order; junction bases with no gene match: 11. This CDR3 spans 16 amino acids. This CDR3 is CASSSYFGTGFYEQYF. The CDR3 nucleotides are TGTGCCAGCAGCTCCTACTTCGGGACAGGTTTCTACGAGCAGTACTTC.

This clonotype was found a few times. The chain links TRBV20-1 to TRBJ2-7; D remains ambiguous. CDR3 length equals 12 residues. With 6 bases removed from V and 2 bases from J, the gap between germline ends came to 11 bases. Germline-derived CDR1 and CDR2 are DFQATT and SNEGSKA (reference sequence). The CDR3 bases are TGCAGTGCCAAGGATTTAACCTACGAGCAGTACTTC. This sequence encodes CSAKDLTYEQYF.

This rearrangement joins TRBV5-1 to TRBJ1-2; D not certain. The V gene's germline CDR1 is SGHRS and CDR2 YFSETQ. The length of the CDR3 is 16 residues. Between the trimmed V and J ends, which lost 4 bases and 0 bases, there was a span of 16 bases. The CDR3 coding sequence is TGCGCCAGCAGCATCGAGGCAGTCAGCGCTAACTATGGCTACACCTTC. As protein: CASSIEAVSANYGYTF.

CDR3 loop: CASSPRGYGDYGYTF. CDR3 sequence (DNA): TGTGCCAGCTCACCACGGGGGTACGGGGACTATGGCTACACCTTC. This sequence joins TRBV18 and TRBJ1-2, with D possibly matching TRBD1 (5 bases). CDR1 and CDR2 from the germline V gene are KGHSH and LQKENI. V was clipped by 1 base and J by 3 bases, with 12 bases between them. This CDR3 region has 15 residues.

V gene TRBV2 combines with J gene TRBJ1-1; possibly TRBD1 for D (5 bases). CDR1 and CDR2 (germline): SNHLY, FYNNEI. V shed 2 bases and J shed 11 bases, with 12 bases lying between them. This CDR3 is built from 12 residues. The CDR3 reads CASSEYRGDAFF. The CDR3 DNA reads TGTGCCAGCAGTGAATACCGGGGCGATGCTTTCTTT. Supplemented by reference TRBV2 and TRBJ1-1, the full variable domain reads EPEVTQTPSHQVTQMGQEVILRCVPISNHLYFYWYRQILGQKVEFLVSFYNNEISEKSEIFDDQFSVERPDGSNFTLKIRSTKLEDSAMYFCASSEYRGDAFFGQGTRLTVV.

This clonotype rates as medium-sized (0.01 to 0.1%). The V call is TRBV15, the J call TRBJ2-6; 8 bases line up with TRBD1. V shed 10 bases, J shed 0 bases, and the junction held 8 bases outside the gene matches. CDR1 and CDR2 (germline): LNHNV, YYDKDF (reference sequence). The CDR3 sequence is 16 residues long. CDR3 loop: CAISGQAISGANVLTF. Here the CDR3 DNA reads TGTGCCATTTCGGGACAGGCAATCTCTGGGGCCAACGTCCTGACTTTC.

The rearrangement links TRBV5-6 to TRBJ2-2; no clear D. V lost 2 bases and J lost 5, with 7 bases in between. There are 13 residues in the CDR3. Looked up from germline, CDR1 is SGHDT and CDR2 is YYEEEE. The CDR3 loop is CASSFSLTGELFF. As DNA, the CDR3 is TGTGCCAGCAGCTTTAGCCTAACCGGGGAGCTGTTTTTT.

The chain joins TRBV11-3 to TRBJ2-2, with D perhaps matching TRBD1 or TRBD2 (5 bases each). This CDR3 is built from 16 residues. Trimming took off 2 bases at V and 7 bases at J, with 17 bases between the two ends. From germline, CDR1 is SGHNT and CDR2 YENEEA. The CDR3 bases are TGTGCCAGCAGCTTACTAGGGACCCCCAGTGTCGGGGAGCTGTTTTTT. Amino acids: CASSLLGTPSVGELFF. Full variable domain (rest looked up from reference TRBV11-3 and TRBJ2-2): EAGVVQSPRYKIIEKKQPVAFWCNPISGHNTLYWYLQNLGQGPELLIRYENEEAVDDSQLPKDRFSAERLKGVDSTLKIQPAELGDSAVYLCASSLLGTPSVGELFFGEGSRLTVL.

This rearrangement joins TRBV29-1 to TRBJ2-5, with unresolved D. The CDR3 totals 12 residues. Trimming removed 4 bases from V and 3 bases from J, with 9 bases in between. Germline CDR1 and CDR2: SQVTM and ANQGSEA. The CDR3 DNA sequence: TGCAGCGTTGTTCTATCCGAAGAGACCCAGTACTTC. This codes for CSVVLSEETQYF.

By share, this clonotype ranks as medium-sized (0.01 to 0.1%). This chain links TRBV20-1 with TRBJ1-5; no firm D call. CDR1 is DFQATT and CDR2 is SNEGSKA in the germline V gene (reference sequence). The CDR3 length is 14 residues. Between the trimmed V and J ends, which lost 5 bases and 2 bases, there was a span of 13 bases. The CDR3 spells CSARGRLGNQPQHF. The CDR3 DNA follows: TGCAGTGCTCGAGGGAGACTTGGCAATCAGCCCCAGCATTTT.

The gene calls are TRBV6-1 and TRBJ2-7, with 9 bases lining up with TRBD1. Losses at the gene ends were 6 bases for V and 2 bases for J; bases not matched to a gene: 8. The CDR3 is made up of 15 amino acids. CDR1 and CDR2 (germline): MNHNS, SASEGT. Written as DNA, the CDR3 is TGTGCCAGCAGAGCGGGGACAGGGAATGCCTACGAGCAGTACTTC. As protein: CASRAGTGNAYEQYF.

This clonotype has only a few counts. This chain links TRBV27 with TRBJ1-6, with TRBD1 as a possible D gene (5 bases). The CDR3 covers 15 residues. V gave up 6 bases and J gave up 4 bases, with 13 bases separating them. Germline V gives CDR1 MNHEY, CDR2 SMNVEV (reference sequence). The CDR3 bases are TGTGCCAGCAGCGACTCTCAGGGATATAATTCACCCCTCCACTTT. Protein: CASSDSQGYNSPLHF.

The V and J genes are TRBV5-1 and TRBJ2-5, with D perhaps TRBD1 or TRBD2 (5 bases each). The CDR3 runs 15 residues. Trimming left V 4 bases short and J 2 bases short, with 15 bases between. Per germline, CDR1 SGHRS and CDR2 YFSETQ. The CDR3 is CASSRGWGKQETQYF. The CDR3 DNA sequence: TGCGCCAGCAGCCGTGGGTGGGGGAAACAAGAGACCCAGTACTTC.

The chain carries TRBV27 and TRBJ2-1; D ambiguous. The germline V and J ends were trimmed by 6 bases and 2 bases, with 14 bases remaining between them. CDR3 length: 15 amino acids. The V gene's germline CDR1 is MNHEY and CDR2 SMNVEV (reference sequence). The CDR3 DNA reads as TGTGCCAGCAGCATGACCGGTCGCCCCTACAATGAGCAGTTCTTC. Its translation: CASSMTGRPYNEQFF.

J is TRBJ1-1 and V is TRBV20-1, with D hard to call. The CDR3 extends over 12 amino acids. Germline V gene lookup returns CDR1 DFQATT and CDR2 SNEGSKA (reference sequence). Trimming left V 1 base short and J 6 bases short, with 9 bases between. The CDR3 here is CSARGSLSEAFF. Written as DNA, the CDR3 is TGCAGTGCTAGAGGGAGTCTATCTGAAGCTTTCTTT.

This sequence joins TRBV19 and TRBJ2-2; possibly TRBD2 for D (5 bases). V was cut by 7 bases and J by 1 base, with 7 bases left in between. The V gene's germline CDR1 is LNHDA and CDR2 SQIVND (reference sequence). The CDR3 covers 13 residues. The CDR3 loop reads CASNGKNTGELFF. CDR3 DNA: TGTGCCAGTAACGGGAAGAACACCGGGGAGCTGTTTTTT. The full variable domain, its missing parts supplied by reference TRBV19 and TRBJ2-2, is DGGITQSPKYLFRKEGQNVTLSCEQNLNHDAMYWYRQDPGQGLRLIYYSQIVNDFQKGDIAEGYSVSREKKESFPLTVTSAQKNPTAFYLCASNGKNTGELFFGEGSRLTVL.

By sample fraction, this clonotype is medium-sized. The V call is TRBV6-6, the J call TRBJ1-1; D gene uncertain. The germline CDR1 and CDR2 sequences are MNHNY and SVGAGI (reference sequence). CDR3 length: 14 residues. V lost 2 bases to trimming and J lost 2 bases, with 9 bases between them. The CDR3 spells CASSYVSTNTEAFF. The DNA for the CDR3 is TGTGCCAGCAGTTACGTTTCGACAAACACTGAAGCTTTCTTT.

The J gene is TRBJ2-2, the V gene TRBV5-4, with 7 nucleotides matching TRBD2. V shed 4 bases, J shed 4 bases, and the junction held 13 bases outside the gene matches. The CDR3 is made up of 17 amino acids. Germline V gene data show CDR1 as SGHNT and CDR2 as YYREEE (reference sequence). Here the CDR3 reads CASSPGDYREPTGELFF. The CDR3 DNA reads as TGTGCCAGCAGCCCGGGGGACTACAGAGAACCCACCGGGGAGCTGTTTTTT.